These 24 T cell receptor beta chains came from one sample sequenced in a study of memory CD4+ T cells and cytomegalovirus serostatus. Produced via immunoSEQ multiplex PCR; TCRdb's table is partial and in-frame only. The sample holds tens of thousands of clones, approximately 81% seen once. The sort gate was single viable CD3+CD4+CD8-CD45RO+ cells for memory CD4+ T cells. Sequences were obtained from memory CD4+ T cells from blood. All receptors derive from an adult in good health and CMV-seronegative.

In this sample, this clone turned up once. The chain joins TRBV7-9 to TRBJ1-2; D gene ambiguous. CDR3 length: 14 amino acids. Germline V gives CDR1 SEHNR, CDR2 FQNEAQ (reference sequence). Trimming took off 5 bases at V and 8 bases at J, with 18 bases between the two ends. The CDR3 sequence is CASSVSGPVQGYTF. In DNA, the CDR3 is TGTGCCAGCAGCGTCTCGGGTCCGGTTCAGGGCTACACCTTC.

The gene calls are TRBV19 and TRBJ1-1, with a weak D call TRBD1 (6 bases). The CDR3 spans 13 residues. Trimming shortened V by 7 bases and J by 7 bases, and 16 bases separated the two germline ends. In germline, CDR1 is LNHDA, CDR2 SQIVND (reference sequence). The CDR3, as DNA: TGTGCCAGTATGGGCAGGGGATTGAGTGAAGCTTTCTTT. This translates into CASMGRGLSEAFF.

The rearrangement links TRBV4-3 to TRBJ2-7; TRBD1 aligns across 9 bases. The CDR3 runs to 15 residues. After removal of 4 bases from V and 4 bases from J, the junction contained 8 bases not matched to a gene. The germline gives CDR1 LGHNA, CDR2 YSLEER. The CDR3 sequence: CASSRYRDRAYEQYF. In DNA, the CDR3 is TGCGCCAGCAGCCGCTACCGGGACAGGGCGTACGAGCAGTACTTC.

The chain links TRBV10-3 to TRBJ2-1, with D uncertain. The CDR3 is 15 residues long. Trimming took off 0 bases at V and 2 bases at J, with 8 bases between the two ends. Germline loops: CDR1 ENHRY, CDR2 SYGVKD. CDR3: CAISESRTAYNEQFF. The CDR3 DNA is TGTGCCATCAGTGAGTCCCGGACGGCCTACAATGAGCAGTTCTTC.

This chain connects TRBV6-1 to TRBJ2-5; D remains ambiguous. CDR1 is MNHNS, CDR2 SASEGT, per germline. There are 13 residues in the CDR3. Between the trimmed V and J ends, which lost 4 bases and 1 base, there was a span of 7 bases. Written as DNA, the CDR3 is TGTGCCAGCAGTGTTGAGGCCCAAGAGACCCAGTACTTC. Translating it yields CASSVEAQETQYF.

The CDR3 sequence: CASLNRGTNNEQFF. The DNA for the CDR3 is TGTGCCAGCCTAAACCGGGGGACTAACAATGAGCAGTTCTTC. V is TRBV7-2 and J is TRBJ2-1; 7 bases match TRBD2. J was trimmed by 5 bases and V by 8 bases; bases with no gene match: 9. The length of the CDR3 is 14 residues. Germline loops: CDR1 SGHTA, CDR2 FQGNSA.

This chain uses TRBV4-2 with TRBJ2-7; 8 bases align to TRBD1. V trimming: 1 base; J trimming: 4 bases; junction bases outside the gene matches: 3. The length of the CDR3 is 14 residues. Per the germline V gene, CDR1 is LGHNA and CDR2 is YNFKEQ. CDR3 sequence: CASSQGRGLYEQYF. In nucleotides, the CDR3 is TGTGCCAGCAGCCAAGGCAGGGGGCTATACGAGCAGTACTTC.

Of note for this clone: Other DNA sequences in the same sample also yield this CDR3. This chain joins TRBV2 and TRBJ1-1; 8 bases map to TRBD1. The CDR3 consists of 13 residues. Trimming removed 6 bases from V and 0 bases from J; junction bases left unmatched: 0. Per the germline V gene, CDR1 is SNHLY and CDR2 is FYNNEI. The CDR3: CASRTGVNTEAFF. The DNA of the CDR3 is TGTGCCAGCAGGACAGGGGTGAACACTGAAGCTTTCTTT.

The gene calls are TRBV19 and TRBJ1-4; D may be TRBD1 (5 bases). The CDR3 is made up of 14 amino acids. The germline gives CDR1 LNHDA, CDR2 SQIVND (reference sequence). V was shortened by 5 bases and J by 7 bases, with 14 bases between the two germline ends. CDR3 protein: CASSPTVNVEKLFF. The CDR3 nucleotides are TGTGCCAGTAGTCCGACAGTCAATGTTGAAAAACTGTTTTTT.

This clone was counted a few times. In nucleotides, the CDR3 is TGTGCCAGCAGCTTGGGGCCAGTGGGCACCGGGGAGCTGTTTTTT. Its protein is CASSLGPVGTGELFF. The V call is TRBV5-5, the J call TRBJ2-2; no clear D. This CDR3 has 15 amino acids. Germline V gene sequence: CDR1 SGHKS, CDR2 YYEKEE (reference sequence). The ends were cut back, 0 bases at V and 4 bases at J, with 10 bases in the middle.

The chain uses TRBV5-5 and TRBJ1-4; the D gene is possibly TRBD1 (5 bases). Trimming removed 2 bases at V and 6 bases at J, with 11 bases between. Looked up from germline, CDR1 is SGHKS and CDR2 is YYEKEE (reference sequence). CDR3 length: 14 amino acids. CDR3 sequence reads: CASSFRGGDEKLFF. The CDR3 DNA reads TGTGCCAGCAGCTTTCGGGGAGGGGATGAAAAACTGTTTTTT.

This clone was detected once. The chain couples TRBV6-5 to TRBJ2-7, with D possibly matching TRBD1 (6 bases). Trimming stripped 2 bases from V and 8 bases from J, with 10 bases between. The CDR3 has 12 residues. Germline V lookup: CDR1 MNHEY, CDR2 SVGAGI. The CDR3 spells CASSYATGKQYF. The CDR3 bases are TGTGCCAGCAGTTACGCAACAGGGAAGCAGTACTTC.

This chain uses TRBV4-1 with TRBJ1-1; weak D call: TRBD1 (6 bases). The germline gives CDR1 MGHRA, CDR2 YSYEKL. This CDR3 comprises 14 residues. V lost 2 bases and J lost 4, with 11 bases in between. CDR3 nucleotides: TGCGCCAGCAGCCAAAACAGGGTGATCACTGAAGCTTTCTTT. This encodes CASSQNRVITEAFF.

The chain employs TRBV11-3 and TRBJ2-5, with D uncertain. Germline V CDR1 and CDR2: SGHNT, YENEEA. Trimming cost V 2 bases and J 5 bases, with 12 bases left between them. The CDR3 has 14 residues. As DNA, the CDR3 is TGTGCCAGCAGCTTAATGACCGAGAGGGAGACCCAGTACTTC. Translated: CASSLMTERETQYF.

The chain links TRBV7-8 to TRBJ2-3, with D possibly TRBD2 on 6 matching bases. The CDR3 consists of 13 residues. V was pared by 5 bases and J by 6 bases, with 12 bases between. Germline values: CDR1 SGHVS, CDR2 FQNEAQ. CDR3 sequence reads: CASSPRGRDTQYF. CDR3 coding DNA: TGTGCCAGCAGCCCGCGGGGCAGGGATACGCAGTATTTT.

V and J are TRBV13 and TRBJ2-2; TRBD1 agrees at 7 bases. The germline V gene has CDR1 PRHDT and CDR2 FYEKMQ (reference sequence). The CDR3 contains 13 residues. V was pared by 7 bases and J by 4 bases, with 3 bases of the junction left unmatched. CDR3 coding DNA: TGTGCCAGCAATTCAGGGGGCACCGGGGAGCTGTTTTTT. Its protein is CASNSGGTGELFF.

Here the CDR3 DNA reads TGTGCCAGCGGGATTCCATTATGGGAGGGGTGGCACGAGCAGTACTTC. Amino acid sequence: CASGIPLWEGWHEQYF. This chain links TRBV21-1 with TRBJ2-7; the table's D call, TRBD2, was not checked against the DNA. TRBV21-1 is shown as a pseudogene. The CDR3 covers 16 residues.

V is TRBV7-2 and J is TRBJ1-2; D uncertain. Trimming shortened V by 3 bases and J by 8 bases, and 19 bases separated the two germline ends. The length of the CDR3 is 15 residues. The germline gives CDR1 SGHTA, CDR2 FQGNSA. Here the CDR3 DNA reads TGTGCCAGCAGCTTTAAGTACATTACAACCTCAGGCTACACCTTC. This gives the protein CASSFKYITTSGYTF. Full variable domain (remainder filled in from reference TRBV7-2 and TRBJ1-2): GAGVSQSPSNKVTEKGKDVELRCDPISGHTALYWYRQSLGQGLEFLIYFQGNSAPDKSGLPSDRFSAERTGGSVSTLTIQRTQQEDSAVYLCASSFKYITTSGYTFGSGTRLTVV.

The chain carries TRBV6-6 and TRBJ1-4, with D unclear. Trimming removed 8 bases at V and 3 bases at J, with 13 bases between. Germline V gene sequence: CDR1 MNHNY, CDR2 SVGAGI (reference sequence). This CDR3 spans 14 amino acids. The CDR3: CASHTGGANEKLFF. The DNA of the CDR3 is TGTGCCAGCCATACGGGCGGGGCTAATGAAAAACTGTTTTTT.

The rearrangement joins TRBV27 to TRBJ1-2; unclear D gene. The V end lost 4 bases, the J end lost 2 bases, and 8 bases lay between the germline ends. Germline-derived CDR1 and CDR2 are MNHEY and SMNVEV (reference sequence). The CDR3 covers 13 residues. CDR3: CASSSGGNYGYTF. As DNA, the CDR3 is TGTGCCAGCAGTTCAGGAGGAAACTATGGCTACACCTTC.

Concerning this clone itself: Distinct nucleotide sequences in the sample also encode this CDR3. V is TRBV5-1 and J is TRBJ1-5; D is unclear. Germline V gene lookup returns CDR1 SGHRS and CDR2 YFSETQ. V was clipped by 0 bases and J by 2 bases, with 9 bases between them. This CDR3 region has 15 residues. The CDR3 spells CASSLDGQGNQPQHF. As DNA, the CDR3 is TGCGCCAGCAGCTTGGATGGGCAGGGCAATCAGCCCCAGCATTTT.

V gene TRBV6-5 combines with J gene TRBJ2-1; 7 nucleotides align to TRBD2. Germline V CDR1 and CDR2: MNHEY, SVGAGI. J lost 6 bases, V lost 5 bases, and 10 bases had no gene match. CDR3 size: 15 residues. CDR3 amino acids: CASSSSGGWGNEQFF. In nucleotides, the CDR3 is TGTGCCAGCAGTAGTTCGGGAGGTTGGGGCAATGAGCAGTTCTTC.

This clone was counted a few times. This chain uses TRBV5-4 with TRBJ2-5; D assignment may be TRBD1 or TRBD2 (5 bases each). The germline gives CDR1 SGHNT, CDR2 YYREEE (reference sequence). The CDR3 spans 14 residues. Trimming shortened V by 5 bases and J by 1 base, and 12 bases separated the two germline ends. In DNA, the CDR3 is TGTGCCAGCAGTCCGGGACGGACCCAAGAGACCCAGTACTTC. Its translation: CASSPGRTQETQYF.

In its sample, this clone was seen once. This sequence joins TRBV7-2 and TRBJ1-2; D is perhaps TRBD1 (6 bases). With 2 bases removed from V and 7 bases from J, the gap between germline ends came to 17 bases. The CDR3 has 15 residues. The germline V gene has CDR1 SGHTA and CDR2 FQGNSA. The CDR3 bases are TGTGCCAGCAGCTTACTGGCAGGGGCCGAGGGTGGCTACACCTTC. It yields the protein CASSLLAGAEGGYTF.